What follows are 12 T cell receptor beta chains derived from one specimen sequenced in a study of T cell responses to AZD1222 COVID-19 vaccine. Data came from immunoSEQ multiplex PCR; TCRdb stores just in-frame clones and leaves some out. This sample carries around 96,000 clones, roughly 86% of them seen once, and the ten largest clones take more than 5%. This sample comprised peripheral blood, obtained 28 days after the second AZD1222 dose. The receptors originated from an adult who received the AZD1222 COVID-19 vaccine.

The chain has TRBV27 and TRBJ1-2; a weak D match, TRBD1 (5 bases). The germline V and J ends were trimmed by 1 base and 7 bases, with 19 bases remaining between them. The CDR3 has 16 residues. The germline gives CDR1 MNHEY, CDR2 SMNVEV (reference sequence). CDR3 sequence reads: CASSLLNTGLQGGYTF. Written as DNA, the CDR3 is TGTGCCAGCAGTTTATTAAACACGGGGCTCCAAGGTGGCTACACCTTC.

This chain uses TRBV7-8 with TRBJ1-5, with TRBD1 as a possible D gene (6 bases). CDR1 SGHVS and CDR2 FQNEAQ come from the germline V gene. The CDR3 sequence is 18 residues long. Trimming removed 1 base from V and 2 bases from J, with 18 bases in between. CDR3 DNA: TGTGCCAGCAGCTTAGGGGGGGCAGGGATAGGTGGCAATCAGCCCCAGCATTTT. Protein sequence: CASSLGGAGIGGNQPQHF.

This rearrangement joins TRBV4-1 to TRBJ2-7; D is undetermined. The CDR3 sequence is 13 residues long. The germline V gene encodes CDR1 MGHRA and CDR2 YSYEKL. V was clipped by 0 bases and J by 4 bases, with 7 bases between them. The CDR3 DNA reads TGCGCCAGCAGCCAAGATACAAATTACGAGCAGTACTTC. Encoded protein: CASSQDTNYEQYF.

The genes are TRBV6-5 and TRBJ1-5; 7 bases are a match to TRBD1. CDR1 and CDR2 (germline): MNHEY, SVGAGI. V trimming: 2 bases; J trimming: 3 bases; junction bases outside the gene matches: 4. The CDR3 totals 15 residues. CDR3 coding DNA: TGTGCCAGCAGTTACGAGGGACAGCCCAATCAGCCCCAGCATTTT. This gives the protein CASSYEGQPNQPQHF.

The chain combines TRBV25-1 with TRBJ1-5; D possibly corresponds to TRBD1 (6 bases). Germline V CDR1 and CDR2: MGHDK, SYGVNS. This CDR3 contains 13 residues. The V and J ends lost 2 bases and 7 bases respectively, with 9 bases between them. This CDR3 reads CASSEGGGQPQHF. The DNA for the CDR3 is TGTGCCAGCAGTGAAGGGGGGGGCCAGCCCCAGCATTTT.

The genes are TRBV5-1 and TRBJ2-6; TRBD2 might be the D (6 bases). This CDR3 is 17 amino acids long. Trimming left V 1 base short and J 0 bases short, with 11 bases between. The germline CDR1 and CDR2 sequences are SGHRS and YFSETQ. This CDR3 is CASSLTLGGSGANVLTF. CDR3 DNA: TGCGCCAGCAGCTTGACCCTGGGGGGCTCTGGGGCCAACGTCCTGACTTTC.

The chain combines TRBV19 with TRBJ1-1; D perhaps matches TRBD1 (5 bases). The CDR3 loop spans 13 amino acids. Trimming left V 1 base short and J 5 bases short, with 8 bases between. Per the germline V gene, CDR1 is LNHDA and CDR2 is SQIVND (reference sequence). The CDR3, as DNA: TGTGCCAGTAGTATAGGGGGGGGGACTGAAGCTTTCTTT. Translation gives CASSIGGGTEAFF. The whole variable domain, remainder taken from reference TRBV19 and TRBJ1-1, is DGGITQSPKYLFRKEGQNVTLSCEQNLNHDAMYWYRQDPGQGLRLIYYSQIVNDFQKGDIAEGYSVSREKKESFPLTVTSAQKNPTAFYLCASSIGGGTEAFFGQGTRLTVV.

The CDR3 loop reads CASYREVYGYTF. CDR3 nucleotides: TGTGCCAGCTACAGGGAAGTCTATGGCTACACCTTC. J is TRBJ1-2 and V is TRBV9; possibly TRBD1 for D (6 bases). CDR3 length: 12 residues. The V and J ends lost 7 bases and 4 bases respectively, with 11 bases between them. Germline-derived CDR1 and CDR2 are SGDLS and YYNGEE. Filled out from reference TRBV9 and TRBJ1-2, the complete variable domain reads DSGVTQTPKHLITATGQRVTLRCSPRSGDLSVYWYQQSLDQGLQFLIQYYNGEERAKGNILERFSAQQFPDLHSELNLSSLELGDSALYFCASYREVYGYTFGSGTRLTVV.

The chain combines TRBV7-8 with TRBJ2-7, with a weak D call TRBD2 (7 bases). Germline V CDR1 and CDR2: SGHVS, FQNEAQ. The CDR3 totals 15 residues. Deletions cut 1 base from V and 2 bases from J, with 12 bases between. The CDR3, as DNA: TGTGCCAGCAGCTTAGACAGGGACTATACCTACGAGCAGTACTTC. Translating gives CASSLDRDYTYEQYF.

The genes are TRBV2 and TRBJ2-5; D is unclear. The CDR3 is 11 residues long. Germline V gives CDR1 SNHLY, CDR2 FYNNEI. V was shortened by 6 bases and J by 2 bases, with 4 bases between the two germline ends. Here the CDR3 DNA reads TGTGCCAGCAGCCCACAAGAGACCCAGTACTTC. This encodes CASSPQETQYF.

This chain joins TRBV6-1 and TRBJ1-1; tentative D call: TRBD1 (5 bases). The V end was cut by 3 bases, the J end by 7 bases, with 12 bases between. The CDR3 runs 13 residues. Germline CDR1 MNHNS, CDR2 SASEGT. The CDR3 sequence is CASSDGAGLEAFF. For the CDR3, the DNA is TGTGCCAGCAGTGACGGGGCGGGACTTGAAGCTTTCTTT.

J is TRBJ1-1 and V is TRBV10-3, with a tentative D call TRBD1 (5 bases). Trimming took off 6 bases at V and 1 base at J, with 9 bases between the two ends. CDR3 size: 13 residues. Germline-derived CDR1 and CDR2 are ENHRY and SYGVKD. The CDR3 here is CAIRVQENTEAFF. The CDR3 DNA sequence: TGTGCCATCAGAGTACAGGAGAACACTGAAGCTTTCTTT.